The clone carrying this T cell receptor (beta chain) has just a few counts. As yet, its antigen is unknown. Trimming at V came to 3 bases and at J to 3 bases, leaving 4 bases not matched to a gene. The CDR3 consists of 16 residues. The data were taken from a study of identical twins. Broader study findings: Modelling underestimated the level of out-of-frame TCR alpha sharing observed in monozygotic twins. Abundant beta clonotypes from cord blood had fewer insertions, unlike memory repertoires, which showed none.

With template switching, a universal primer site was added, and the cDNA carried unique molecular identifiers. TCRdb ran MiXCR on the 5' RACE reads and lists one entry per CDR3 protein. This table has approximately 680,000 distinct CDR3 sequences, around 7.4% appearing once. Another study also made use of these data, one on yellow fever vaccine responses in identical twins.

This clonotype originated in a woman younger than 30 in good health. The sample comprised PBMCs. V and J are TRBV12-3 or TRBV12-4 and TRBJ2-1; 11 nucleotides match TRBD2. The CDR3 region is CASSFTGTSGYNEQFF. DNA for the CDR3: TGTGCCAGCAGTTTTACCGGGACTAGCGGCTACAATGAGCAGTTCTTC.